These 28 T cell receptor beta chains were all obtained from the same sample, sequenced in a study of CD8 T cells in ankylosing spondylitis. MiXCR, applied by TCRdb to the 5' RACE reads, yields one record per CDR3 protein. The sample comprises about 31,000 distinct CDR3 sequences, roughly 7.9% of which are singletons, and over 9.5% rests with the top ten. The material sequenced was blood, either unsorted or a sorted T cell fraction (not recorded which). The source is a male donor with ankylosing spondylitis or in good health (not recorded which).

The sample holds many counts of this clonotype. The gene calls are TRBV29-1 and TRBJ2-5; TRBD2 might be the D (5 bases). CDR1 and CDR2 from the germline V gene are SQVTM and ANQGSEA. The CDR3 is made up of 12 amino acids. Trimming removed 6 bases at V and 0 bases at J, with 8 bases between. CDR3 loop: CSVRTYQETQYF. For the CDR3, the DNA is TGCAGCGTCCGGACTTACCAAGAGACCCAGTACTTC.

This clonotype was found many times. The junction departs from the called germline gene at one end, perhaps through a read error. The rearrangement links TRBV29-1 to TRBJ2-7; D is possibly TRBD2 (6 bases). There are 11 residues in the CDR3. Per the germline V gene, CDR1 is SQVTM and CDR2 is ANQGSEA. The CDR3 DNA is TGCAGCGCCCTGGAGGGACCCCTTCGCCTCTTC. This codes for CSALEGPLRLF.

V and J are TRBV27 and TRBJ1-5; D not resolved. Trimming took 8 bases from V and 6 from J, leaving 23 bases between them. Germline V gives CDR1 MNHEY, CDR2 SMNVEV (reference sequence). This CDR3 is built from 16 residues. The chain's CDR3 is CASPQAATFGSQPQHF. CDR3 sequence (DNA): TGTGCCAGCCCCCAAGCGGCTACATTCGGCAGTCAGCCCCAGCATTTT.

In this sample, this clonotype turned up many times. This chain connects TRBV29-1 to TRBJ2-1; TRBD2 matches at 7 bases. The CDR3 consists of 13 residues. With V trimmed by 3 bases and J by 4 bases, 3 bases remained unmatched. Germline V gene lookup returns CDR1 SQVTM and CDR2 ANQGSEA. The CDR3 sequence is CSVDERDYNEQFF. In nucleotides, the CDR3 is TGCAGCGTTGACGAGCGGGATTACAATGAGCAGTTCTTC.

In its sample, this clonotype was seen many times. This chain links TRBV11-2 with TRBJ2-2; the match to TRBD2 covers 10 bases. The CDR3 has 17 amino acids. V shed 5 bases and J 2 bases; nucleotides not matched to a gene: 8. CDR1 is SGHAT and CDR2 is FQNNGV in the germline V gene. CDR3 sequence reads: CASSQRLAGDNTGELFF. CDR3 coding DNA: TGTGCCAGCAGCCAGAGGCTAGCGGGAGATAACACCGGGGAGCTGTTTTTT. The whole variable domain, remainder taken from reference TRBV11-2 and TRBJ2-2, is EAGVAQSPRYKIIEKRQSVAFWCNPISGHATLYWYQQILGQGPKLLIQFQNNGVVDDSQLPKDRFSAERLKGVDSTLKIQPAKLEDSAVYLCASSQRLAGDNTGELFFGEGSRLTVL.

This clonotype was counted ten times or more. The chain recombines TRBV10-3 with TRBJ1-1; D not resolved. This CDR3 is 15 amino acids long. Trimming stripped 2 bases from V and 4 bases from J, with 14 bases between. The germline gives CDR1 ENHRY, CDR2 SYGVKD. This chain's CDR3 is CAISERAVQTTEAFF. CDR3 sequence (DNA): TGTGCCATCAGTGAGAGAGCCGTGCAAACCACTGAAGCTTTCTTT.

Many counts were recorded for this clonotype. This chain uses TRBV2 with TRBJ1-1; D is uncertain. The CDR3 runs to 15 residues. Germline CDR1 reads SNHLY; CDR2 reads FYNNEI. Trimming removed 2 bases from V and 3 bases from J, with 13 bases in between. The CDR3 loop reads CASSEFARKDTEAFF. The CDR3 DNA reads as TGTGCCAGCAGTGAATTCGCCAGGAAAGACACTGAAGCTTTCTTT.

This clonotype was recorded many times. V is TRBV27 and J is TRBJ2-1; D may correspond to TRBD1 or TRBD2 (5 bases each). The germline V gene has CDR1 MNHEY and CDR2 SMNVEV (reference sequence). The CDR3 consists of 14 residues. Deletions cut 5 bases from V and 8 bases from J, with 16 bases between. The CDR3 DNA is TGTGCCAGCAGTACGGGACGGGCGGCGGATGAGCAGTTCTTC. It encodes CASSTGRAADEQFF.

This clonotype was recorded a few times. The chain links TRBV5-4 to TRBJ2-2, with TRBD1 matching over 7 bases. CDR1 SGHNT and CDR2 YYREEE come from the germline V gene (reference sequence). The V segment lost 4 bases and the J segment 6 bases; nucleotides outside the gene matches: 6. CDR3 length: 14 amino acids. CDR3 sequence (DNA): TGTGCCAGCAGCCCTGGGGGACAGTCCGGGGAGCTGTTTTTT. The encoded protein is CASSPGGQSGELFF.

At least ten counts were recorded for this clonotype. This chain connects TRBV7-9 to TRBJ2-6; possibly TRBD2 for D (5 bases). Trimming pared 5 bases from V and 1 base from J, leaving 9 bases between. The V gene's germline CDR1 is SEHNR and CDR2 FQNEAQ (reference sequence). CDR3 length: 15 residues. The CDR3 here is CASSTRGSGANVLTF. The CDR3 DNA is TGTGCCAGCAGCACAAGAGGGTCTGGGGCCAACGTCCTGACTTTC.

In this sample, this clonotype turned up a few times. The chain is built from TRBV7-9 and TRBJ2-5, with D perhaps TRBD2 (6 bases). In germline, CDR1 is SEHNR, CDR2 FQNEAQ (reference sequence). The CDR3 loop spans 14 amino acids. Trimming pared 5 bases from V and 9 bases from J, leaving 19 bases between. The CDR3 DNA reads as TGTGCCAGCAGCCCAGGGACTGCCTGGAGGGCCCAGTACTTC. This encodes CASSPGTAWRAQYF.

In its sample, this clonotype was seen a few times. The chain recombines TRBV7-3 with TRBJ2-1, with 11 bases lining up with TRBD2. The CDR3 totals 16 residues. V trimming: 6 bases; J trimming: 6 bases; junction bases outside the gene matches: 10. Germline assignment: CDR1 SGHTA and CDR2 FQGTGA. The CDR3 DNA sequence: TGTGCCAGCAGTTATGACGGGACTAGCGGATCCAATGAGCAGTTCTTC. It translates to CASSYDGTSGSNEQFF.

This clonotype has a count of ten or more. In nucleotides, the CDR3 is TGTGCCAGCAGTTCCGCGGGACTCCTCACGAGTGGAGCTTTCTTT. The encoded protein is CASSSAGLLTSGAFF. V usage is TRBV12-3 or TRBV12-4 and J usage is TRBJ1-1; the D gene is possibly TRBD1 (5 bases). The CDR3 is 15 amino acids. V lost 4 bases, J lost 10 bases, and 22 bases lay in between.

This clonotype was detected many times. The rearrangement links TRBV27 to TRBJ2-1; TRBD2 matches 7 bases. V lost 5 bases, J lost 0 bases, and 10 bases stayed unmatched. Looked up from germline, CDR1 is MNHEY and CDR2 is SMNVEV (reference sequence). CDR3 length: 17 amino acids. The CDR3 DNA is TGTGCCAGCAGTCCCCCGACTAGCCGAAGCTCCTACAATGAGCAGTTCTTC. Translating it yields CASSPPTSRSSYNEQFF.

The J gene is TRBJ2-7, the V gene TRBV5-1, with D tentatively TRBD2 (5 bases). Trimming pared 0 bases from V and 3 bases from J, leaving 13 bases between. The CDR3 extends over 15 amino acids. Germline V gene lookup returns CDR1 SGHRS and CDR2 YFSETQ. CDR3 amino acids: CASSLDLRALYEQYF. In DNA, the CDR3 is TGCGCCAGCAGCTTGGATTTGCGGGCACTCTACGAGCAGTACTTC.

There are many counts of this clonotype. This rearrangement joins TRBV20-1 to TRBJ1-2; D remains ambiguous. This CDR3 region has 13 residues. Germline V CDR1 and CDR2: DFQATT, SNEGSKA (reference sequence). V was clipped by 4 bases and J by 4 bases, with 13 bases between them. CDR3 protein: CSATRQWGYGYTF. The CDR3 DNA sequence: TGCAGTGCTACCAGACAATGGGGCTATGGCTACACCTTC.

The gene calls are TRBV7-6 and TRBJ2-1; 9 bases align to TRBD2. Unmatched junction bases numbered 6, after V lost 8 bases and J lost 10 bases. The germline CDR1 and CDR2 sequences are SGHVS and FNYEAQ. This CDR3 is 12 amino acids long. CDR3 bases: TGTGCCAGCCGCGGGCTAGCGGGAGAGCAGTTCTTC. Its protein is CASRGLAGEQFF.

The J gene is TRBJ1-5, the V gene TRBV2; 9 nucleotides align to TRBD1. CDR1 is SNHLY, CDR2 FYNNEI, per germline. The CDR3 contains 14 residues. V lost 4 bases to trimming and J lost 2 bases; unmatched junction nucleotides: 0. Here the CDR3 DNA reads TGTGCCAGCAGTGGACAGGGGGGCAATCAGCCCCAGCATTTT. It codes for CASSGQGGNQPQHF. Combining the CDR3 with reference TRBV2 and TRBJ1-5 gives the whole variable domain EPEVTQTPSHQVTQMGQEVILRCVPISNHLYFYWYRQILGQKVEFLVSFYNNEISEKSEIFDDQFSVERPDGSNFTLKIRSTKLEDSAMYFCASSGQGGNQPQHFGDGTRLSIL.

Judged by abundance, this clonotype is medium-sized (0.01 to 0.1%). The chain has TRBV5-1 and TRBJ2-1; D not certain. CDR3 length: 15 amino acids. V was cut by 6 bases and J by 5 bases, with 18 bases left in between. Germline lookup yields CDR1 SGHRS and CDR2 YFSETQ. The CDR3: CASIHTPGGDNEQFF. CDR3 bases: TGCGCCAGCATCCATACTCCAGGCGGAGACAATGAGCAGTTCTTC.

This clonotype was observed many times. The chain combines TRBV14 with TRBJ2-3, with D unresolved. The germline V gene has CDR1 SGHDN and CDR2 FVKESK. The CDR3 loop spans 12 amino acids. Trimming pared 3 bases from V and 7 bases from J, leaving 8 bases between. The CDR3 DNA reads as TGTGCCAGCAGCCATCCGGCTAATACGCAGTATTTT. Protein product: CASSHPANTQYF.

At least ten counts were recorded for this clonotype. The chain recombines TRBV5-1 with TRBJ2-1; D is perhaps TRBD2 (6 bases). Trimming left V 1 base short and J 3 bases short, with 20 bases between. The CDR3 extends over 18 amino acids. Germline-derived CDR1 and CDR2 are SGHRS and YFSETQ. The CDR3 region has the DNA TGCGCCAGCAGCTTGAAGGGCCAGCGGGCCAACTTCTACAATGAGCAGTTCTTC. As protein: CASSLKGQRANFYNEQFF.

This clonotype was recorded at least ten times. The chain carries TRBV3-1 and TRBJ2-7; either TRBD1 or TRBD2 may fit D (5 bases each). The germline CDR1 and CDR2 sequences are LGHDT and YNNKEL (reference sequence). CDR3 size: 16 residues. Trimming left V 1 base short and J 4 bases short, with 17 bases between. Here the CDR3 reads CASSQGWDAMRYEQYF. The CDR3 DNA follows: TGTGCCAGCAGCCAAGGGTGGGACGCGATGAGATACGAGCAGTACTTC.

This clonotype has ten or more counts. This chain connects TRBV7-7 to TRBJ2-1, with 9 bases matching TRBD1. From germline, CDR1 is SSHAT and CDR2 FNYEAQ (reference sequence). J was trimmed by 8 bases and V by 5 bases; bases with no gene match: 10. The length of the CDR3 is 15 residues. CDR3 bases: TGTGCCAGCAGCGTCGATAGGACAGGGGTCCATGAGCAGTTCTTC. Translating it yields CASSVDRTGVHEQFF.

This clonotype has a count of ten or more. The chain recombines TRBV3-1 with TRBJ2-7; D is unresolved. This CDR3 spans 13 amino acids. Germline CDR1 is LGHDT and CDR2 is YNNKEL (reference sequence). Trimming removed 0 bases at V and 8 bases at J, with 11 bases between. In DNA form, the CDR3 reads TGTGCCAGCAGCCAAGATCGCGACCCTAAGCAGTACTTC. It specifies CASSQDRDPKQYF.

This clonotype was seen ten or more times. The V call is TRBV5-1, the J call TRBJ2-5; 7 bases agree with TRBD2. The V gene's germline CDR1 is SGHRS and CDR2 YFSETQ. There are 15 residues in the CDR3. V trimming: 2 bases; J trimming: 3 bases; junction bases outside the gene matches: 7. The CDR3 here is CASSFWSSGKETQYF. The CDR3 bases are TGCGCCAGCAGCTTTTGGTCTAGCGGAAAAGAGACCCAGTACTTC.

There are many counts of this clonotype. This sequence joins TRBV7-6 and TRBJ2-7, with D tentatively TRBD1 (5 bases). V lost 1 base and J 0 bases, leaving 10 bases between the germline ends. CDR1 SGHVS and CDR2 FNYEAQ come from the germline V gene. The CDR3 spans 15 residues. The CDR3 spells CASSLEPDSSYEQYF. The DNA for the CDR3 is TGTGCCAGCAGCTTAGAACCCGACAGCTCCTACGAGCAGTACTTC.

The chain combines TRBV5-1 with TRBJ2-7; D is possibly TRBD2 (6 bases). V lost 0 bases and J 6 bases, leaving 19 bases between the germline ends. The germline V gene encodes CDR1 SGHRS and CDR2 YFSETQ. The CDR3 extends over 16 amino acids. CDR3: CASSLDGAGTPGEQYF. CDR3 nucleotides: TGCGCCAGCAGCTTGGACGGCGCGGGGACCCCTGGCGAGCAGTACTTC.

This clonotype was counted at least ten times. The gene calls are TRBV6-1 and TRBJ2-2; 9 positions match TRBD1. Germline values: CDR1 MNHNS, CDR2 SASEGT. The CDR3 totals 15 residues. V lost 3 bases, J lost 6 bases, and 5 bases stayed unmatched. The CDR3 region has the DNA TGTGCCAGCAGTGAGCCGGGACAGGGTTCCGGGGAGCTGTTTTTT. This gives the protein CASSEPGQGSGELFF.